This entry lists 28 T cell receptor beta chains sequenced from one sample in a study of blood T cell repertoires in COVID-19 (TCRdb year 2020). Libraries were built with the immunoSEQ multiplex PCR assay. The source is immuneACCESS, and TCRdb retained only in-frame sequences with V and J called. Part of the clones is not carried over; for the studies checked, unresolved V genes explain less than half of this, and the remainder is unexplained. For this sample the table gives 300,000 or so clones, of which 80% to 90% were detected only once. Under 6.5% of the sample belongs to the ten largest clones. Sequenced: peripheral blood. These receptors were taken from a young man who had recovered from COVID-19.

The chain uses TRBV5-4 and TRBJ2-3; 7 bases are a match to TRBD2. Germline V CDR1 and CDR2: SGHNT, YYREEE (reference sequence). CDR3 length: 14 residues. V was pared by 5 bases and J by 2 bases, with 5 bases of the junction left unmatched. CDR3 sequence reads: CASRWDYTTDTQYF. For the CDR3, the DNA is TGTGCCAGCAGATGGGACTATACCACAGATACGCAGTATTTT.

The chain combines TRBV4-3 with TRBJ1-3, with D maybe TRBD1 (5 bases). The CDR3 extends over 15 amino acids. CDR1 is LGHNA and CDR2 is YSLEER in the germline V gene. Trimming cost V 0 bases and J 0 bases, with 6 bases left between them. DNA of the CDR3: TGCGCCAGCAGCCAAGATACAGGCTCTGGAAACACCATATATTTT. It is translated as CASSQDTGSGNTIYF.

The CDR3 here is CASTMDGGSYEQYF. The CDR3 DNA follows: TGTGCCAGTACCATGGACGGAGGTTCCTACGAGCAGTACTTC. The chain combines TRBV19 with TRBJ2-7, with a weak D call TRBD2 (5 bases). CDR1 LNHDA and CDR2 SQIVND come from the germline V gene (reference sequence). The ends were cut back, 7 bases at V and 1 base at J, with 14 bases in the middle. The CDR3 loop spans 14 amino acids.

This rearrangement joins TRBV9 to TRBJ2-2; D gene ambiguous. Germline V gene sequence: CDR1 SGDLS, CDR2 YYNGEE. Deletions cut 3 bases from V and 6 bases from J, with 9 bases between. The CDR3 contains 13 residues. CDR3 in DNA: TGTGCCAGCAGCGAAGTTGAGGCCGGGGAGCTGTTTTTT. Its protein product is CASSEVEAGELFF.

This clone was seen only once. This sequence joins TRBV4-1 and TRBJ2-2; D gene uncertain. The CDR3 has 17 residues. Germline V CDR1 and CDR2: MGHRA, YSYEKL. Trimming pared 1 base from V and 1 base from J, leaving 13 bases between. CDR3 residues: CASSQGRSPGNTGELFF. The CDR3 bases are TGCGCCAGCAGCCAAGGAAGATCGCCGGGGAACACCGGGGAGCTGTTTTTT.

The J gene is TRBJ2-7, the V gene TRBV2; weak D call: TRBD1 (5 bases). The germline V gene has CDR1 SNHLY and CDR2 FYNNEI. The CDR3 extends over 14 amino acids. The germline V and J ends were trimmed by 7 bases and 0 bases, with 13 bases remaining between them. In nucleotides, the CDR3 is TGTGCCAGCATTCAGACAGCTTCCTCCTACGAGCAGTACTTC. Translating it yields CASIQTASSYEQYF.

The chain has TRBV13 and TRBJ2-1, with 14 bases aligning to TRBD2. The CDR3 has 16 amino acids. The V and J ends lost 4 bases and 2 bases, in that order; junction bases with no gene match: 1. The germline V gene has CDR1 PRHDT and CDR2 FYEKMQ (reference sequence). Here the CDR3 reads CASSSTSGGAYNEQFF. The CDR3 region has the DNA TGTGCCAGCAGCTCGACTAGCGGGGGGGCCTACAATGAGCAGTTCTTC.

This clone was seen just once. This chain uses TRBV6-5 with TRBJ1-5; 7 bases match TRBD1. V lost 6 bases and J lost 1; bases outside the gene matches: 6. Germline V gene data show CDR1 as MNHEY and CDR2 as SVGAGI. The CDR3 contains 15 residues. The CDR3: CASRVDRVSNQPQHF. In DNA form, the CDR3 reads TGTGCCAGCAGGGTAGACAGGGTAAGCAATCAGCCCCAGCATTTT.

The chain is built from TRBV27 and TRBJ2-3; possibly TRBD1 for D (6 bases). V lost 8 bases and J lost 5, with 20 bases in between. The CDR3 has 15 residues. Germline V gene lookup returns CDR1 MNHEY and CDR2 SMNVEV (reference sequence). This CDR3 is CASSQGWESGDTQYF. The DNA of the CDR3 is TGTGCCAGCTCCCAGGGGTGGGAGTCAGGAGATACGCAGTATTTT.

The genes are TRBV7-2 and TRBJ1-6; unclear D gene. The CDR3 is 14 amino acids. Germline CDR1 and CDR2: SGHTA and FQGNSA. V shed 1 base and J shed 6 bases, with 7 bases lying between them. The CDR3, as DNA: TGTGCCAGCAGCTTAGTCCAGATTAATTCACCCCTCCACTTT. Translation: CASSLVQINSPLHF.

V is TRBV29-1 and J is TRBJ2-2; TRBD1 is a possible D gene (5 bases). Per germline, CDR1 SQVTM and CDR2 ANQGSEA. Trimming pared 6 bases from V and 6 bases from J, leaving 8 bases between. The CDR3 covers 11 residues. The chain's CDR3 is CSVDSAGELFF. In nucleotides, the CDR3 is TGCAGCGTCGACAGCGCCGGGGAGCTGTTTTTT.

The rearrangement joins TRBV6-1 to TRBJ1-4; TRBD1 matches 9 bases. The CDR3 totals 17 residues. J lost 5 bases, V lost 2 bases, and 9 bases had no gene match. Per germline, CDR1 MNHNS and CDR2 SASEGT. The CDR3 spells CASSEPGQGTSNEKLFF. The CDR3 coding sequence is TGTGCCAGCAGTGAACCGGGACAGGGAACGTCGAATGAAAAACTGTTTTTT.

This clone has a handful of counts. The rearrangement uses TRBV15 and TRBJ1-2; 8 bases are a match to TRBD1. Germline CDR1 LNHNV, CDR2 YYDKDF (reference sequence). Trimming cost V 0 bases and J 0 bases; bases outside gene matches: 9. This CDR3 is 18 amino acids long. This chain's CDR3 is CATSRDLVDRVSNYGYTF. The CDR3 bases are TGTGCCACCAGCAGAGATCTTGTGGACAGGGTCTCTAACTATGGCTACACCTTC.

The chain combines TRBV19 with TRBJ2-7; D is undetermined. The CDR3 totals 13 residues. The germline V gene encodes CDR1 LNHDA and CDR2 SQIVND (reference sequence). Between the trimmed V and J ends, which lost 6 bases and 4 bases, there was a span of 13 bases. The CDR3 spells CASSPSSRYEQYF. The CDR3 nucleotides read TGTGCCAGTAGCCCCAGTTCGCGGTACGAGCAGTACTTC. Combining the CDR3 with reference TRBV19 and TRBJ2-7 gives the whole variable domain DGGITQSPKYLFRKEGQNVTLSCEQNLNHDAMYWYRQDPGQGLRLIYYSQIVNDFQKGDIAEGYSVSREKKESFPLTVTSAQKNPTAFYLCASSPSSRYEQYFGPGTRLTVT.

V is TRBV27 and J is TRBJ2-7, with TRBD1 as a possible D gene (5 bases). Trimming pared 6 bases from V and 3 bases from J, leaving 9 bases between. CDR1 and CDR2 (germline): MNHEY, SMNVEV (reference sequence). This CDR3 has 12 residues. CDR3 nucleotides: TGTGCCAGCAGCACTCAGGGCTACGAGCAGTACTTC. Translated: CASSTQGYEQYF.

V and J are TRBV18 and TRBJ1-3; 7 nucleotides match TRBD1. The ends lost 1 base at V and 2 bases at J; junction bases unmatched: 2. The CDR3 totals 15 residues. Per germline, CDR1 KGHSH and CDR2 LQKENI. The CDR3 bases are TGTGCCAGCTCACCACAGGGGGCACCTGGAAACACCATATATTTT. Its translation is CASSPQGAPGNTIYF. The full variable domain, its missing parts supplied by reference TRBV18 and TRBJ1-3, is NAGVMQNPRHLVRRRGQEARLRCSPMKGHSHVYWYRQLPEEGLKFMVYLQKENIIDESGMPKERFSAEFPKEGPSILRIQQVVRGDSAAYFCASSPQGAPGNTIYFGEGSWLTVV.

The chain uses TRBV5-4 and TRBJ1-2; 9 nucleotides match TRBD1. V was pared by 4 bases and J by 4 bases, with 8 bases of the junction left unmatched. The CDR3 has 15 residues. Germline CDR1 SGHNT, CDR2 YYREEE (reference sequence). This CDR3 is CASSEIPGQGYGYTF. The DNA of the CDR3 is TGTGCCAGCAGCGAAATTCCGGGACAGGGCTATGGCTACACCTTC.

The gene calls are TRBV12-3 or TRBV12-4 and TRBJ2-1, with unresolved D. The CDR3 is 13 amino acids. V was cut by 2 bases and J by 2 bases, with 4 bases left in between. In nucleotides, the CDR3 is TGTGCCAGCAGTTTATCGGCCTACAATGAGCAGTTCTTC. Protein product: CASSLSAYNEQFF.

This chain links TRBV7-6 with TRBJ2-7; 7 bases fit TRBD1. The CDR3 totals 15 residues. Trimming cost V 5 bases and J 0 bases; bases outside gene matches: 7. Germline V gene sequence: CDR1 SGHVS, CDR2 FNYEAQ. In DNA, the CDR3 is TGTGCCAGCAGCATGGGGACAGCGAGCTCCTACGAGCAGTACTTC. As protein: CASSMGTASSYEQYF.

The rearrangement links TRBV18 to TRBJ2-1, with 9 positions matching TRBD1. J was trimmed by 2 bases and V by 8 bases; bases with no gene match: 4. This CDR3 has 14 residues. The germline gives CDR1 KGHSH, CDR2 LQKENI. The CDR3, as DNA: TGTGCCAGCGTCACAGGGGGCCCCTACAATGAGCAGTTCTTC. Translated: CASVTGGPYNEQFF.

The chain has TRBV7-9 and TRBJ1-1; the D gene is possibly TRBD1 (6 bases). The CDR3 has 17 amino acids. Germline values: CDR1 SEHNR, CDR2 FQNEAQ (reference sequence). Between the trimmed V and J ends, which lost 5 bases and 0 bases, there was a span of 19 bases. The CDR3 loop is CASSGRRGGSMNTEAFF. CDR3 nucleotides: TGTGCCAGCAGCGGAAGAAGGGGGGGGAGCATGAACACTGAAGCTTTCTTT.

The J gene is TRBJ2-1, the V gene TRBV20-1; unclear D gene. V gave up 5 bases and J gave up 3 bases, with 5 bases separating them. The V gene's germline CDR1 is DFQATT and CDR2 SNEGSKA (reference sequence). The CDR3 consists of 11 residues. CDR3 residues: CSAVSYNEQFF. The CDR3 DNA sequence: TGCAGTGCTGTTAGCTACAATGAGCAGTTCTTC.

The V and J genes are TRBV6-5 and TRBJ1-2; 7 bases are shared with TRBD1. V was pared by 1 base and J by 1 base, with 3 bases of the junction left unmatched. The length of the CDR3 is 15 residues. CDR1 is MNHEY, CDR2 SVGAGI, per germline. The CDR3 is CASSYLAGGNYGYTF. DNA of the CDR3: TGTGCCAGCAGTTACTTGGCAGGGGGTAACTATGGCTACACCTTC.

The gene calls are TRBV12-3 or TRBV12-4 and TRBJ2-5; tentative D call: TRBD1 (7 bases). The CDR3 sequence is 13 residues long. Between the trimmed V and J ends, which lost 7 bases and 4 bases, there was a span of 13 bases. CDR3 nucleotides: TGTGCCAGCAACAGGGGAGGTGGAGAGACCCAGTACTTC. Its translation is CASNRGGGETQYF.

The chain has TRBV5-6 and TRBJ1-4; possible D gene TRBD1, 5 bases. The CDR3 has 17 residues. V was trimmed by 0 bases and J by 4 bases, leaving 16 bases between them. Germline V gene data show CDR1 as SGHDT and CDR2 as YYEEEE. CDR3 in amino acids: CASSLGGVPGNNEKLFF. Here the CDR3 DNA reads TGTGCCAGCAGCTTGGGGGGGGTCCCCGGTAATAATGAAAAACTGTTTTTT.

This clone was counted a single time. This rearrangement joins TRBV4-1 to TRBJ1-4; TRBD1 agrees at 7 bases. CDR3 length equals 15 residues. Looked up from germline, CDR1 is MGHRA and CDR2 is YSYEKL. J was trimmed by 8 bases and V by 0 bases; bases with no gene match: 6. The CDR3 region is CASSQEGGEGEKLFF. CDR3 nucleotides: TGCGCCAGCAGCCAAGAAGGGGGCGAGGGAGAAAAACTGTTTTTT.

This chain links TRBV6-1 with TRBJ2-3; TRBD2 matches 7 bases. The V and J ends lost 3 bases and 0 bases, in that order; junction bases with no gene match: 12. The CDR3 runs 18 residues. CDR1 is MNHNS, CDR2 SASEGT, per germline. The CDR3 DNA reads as TGTGCCAGCAGTGAGTTTGGGGGGGGTCAAACTAGCACAGATACGCAGTATTTT. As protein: CASSEFGGGQTSTDTQYF.

The CDR3 is CAISDDSTMNTEAFF. Written as DNA, the CDR3 is TGTGCCATCAGTGATGACAGTACCATGAACACTGAAGCTTTCTTT. The chain recombines TRBV10-3 with TRBJ1-1; D possibly corresponds to TRBD1 (5 bases). Germline loops: CDR1 ENHRY, CDR2 SYGVKD. The CDR3 runs to 15 residues. Deletions cut 3 bases from V and 0 bases from J, with 11 bases between.